The 11 T cell receptor beta chains reported below all come from one sample, sequenced in a study of identical twins. Using its own MiXCR run on the 5' RACE reads, TCRdb lists one record per CDR3 protein. This table holds roughly 770,000 distinct CDR3 sequences, 18% found once. This sample also appeared in a second study, on T cells expressing NK-cell markers.

Material for sequencing was PBMCs. The receptors derive from a woman aged 18-35 years in good health.

CDR3 protein: CASSLSNRRNTEAFF. The CDR3 region has the DNA TGTGCCAGCAGCCTCAGCAACAGACGGAACACTGAAGCTTTCTTT. This sequence joins TRBV7-3 and TRBJ1-1; D gene uncertain. The V and J ends lost 5 bases and 1 base respectively, with 14 bases between them. Germline-derived CDR1 and CDR2 are SGHTA and FQGTGA. CDR3 size: 15 residues.

The rearrangement joins TRBV20-1 to TRBJ1-2; D is ambiguous. Trimming removed 3 bases from V and 10 bases from J, with 12 bases in between. This CDR3 region has 11 residues. In germline, CDR1 is DFQATT, CDR2 SNEGSKA (reference sequence). CDR3 nucleotide sequence: TGCAGTGCTAGCGTCGTGGGTGACTACACCTTC. This gives the protein CSASVVGDYTF.

This clonotype has more than one count but fewer than ten. The chain carries TRBV29-1 and TRBJ2-5, with D perhaps matching TRBD1 (6 bases). The CDR3 length is 14 residues. Germline V gene lookup returns CDR1 SQVTM and CDR2 ANQGSEA. Trimming cost V 1 base and J 3 bases, with 12 bases left between them. The CDR3 coding sequence is TGCAGCGTTGAAGGGACAGCCTGGAAAGAGACCCAGTACTTC. Its translation: CSVEGTAWKETQYF.

The chain couples TRBV9 to TRBJ2-7; tentative D call: TRBD2 (5 bases). Germline V gives CDR1 SGDLS, CDR2 YYNGEE. The CDR3 length is 14 residues. Between the trimmed V and J ends, which lost 5 bases and 5 bases, there was a span of 17 bases. DNA for the CDR3: TGTGCCAGCAGTCCGAGCGGTAGTGGCCACGAGCAGTACTTC. Translating gives CASSPSGSGHEQYF.

The sample holds many counts of this clonotype. The V gene is TRBV5-6, the J gene TRBJ2-3; D gene unclear. The length of the CDR3 is 17 residues. Per germline, CDR1 SGHDT and CDR2 YYEEEE. Trimming pared 3 bases from V and 5 bases from J, leaving 22 bases between. In nucleotides, the CDR3 is TGTGCCAGCAGCTCCCGAAACATTTTAGGGTGGAAAGATACGCAGTATTTT. This codes for CASSSRNILGWKDTQYF. Full variable domain (outside the CDR3, taken from reference TRBV5-6 and TRBJ2-3): DAGVTQSPTHLIKTRGQQVTLRCSPKSGHDTVSWYQQALGQGPQFIFQYYEEEERQRGNFPDRFSGHQFPNYSSELNVNALLLGDSALYLCASSSRNILGWKDTQYFGPGTRLTVL.

This clonotype has only a few counts. The gene calls are TRBV12-3 or TRBV12-4 and TRBJ2-7; TRBD2 aligns across 7 bases. Trimming removed 3 bases from V and 2 bases from J; junction bases left unmatched: 13. CDR3 size: 17 residues. The CDR3 DNA is TGTGCCAGCAGTTTTTCTGGACGAGCGGGGCGGGCCTACGAGCAGTACTTC. It is translated as CASSFSGRAGRAYEQYF.

This clonotype has a handful of counts. This chain links TRBV12-3 or TRBV12-4 with TRBJ1-4; D is unresolved. The CDR3 is 14 amino acids. The V and J ends lost 2 bases and 8 bases respectively, with 12 bases between them. CDR3 amino acids: CASSLRGVKEKLFF. DNA for the CDR3: TGTGCCAGCAGTTTACGGGGAGTGAAGGAAAAACTGTTTTTT.

This chain links TRBV10-1 with TRBJ2-7, with D possibly TRBD1 on 6 matching bases. Trimming pared 6 bases from V and 4 bases from J, leaving 19 bases between. The CDR3 consists of 15 residues. Germline assignment: CDR1 WNHNN and CDR2 SYGVQD (reference sequence). Here the CDR3 DNA reads TGCGCCAGCAGGCCTAGAGACAGGAGGAGATACGAGCAGTACTTC. It codes for CASRPRDRRRYEQYF.

This clonotype was seen a few times. The chain combines TRBV20-1 with TRBJ1-1; unclear D gene. Trimming shortened V by 5 bases and J by 1 base, and 8 bases separated the two germline ends. Germline lookup yields CDR1 DFQATT and CDR2 SNEGSKA (reference sequence). This CDR3 has 12 amino acids. The CDR3 loop reads CSAFDQNTEAFF. CDR3 nucleotides: TGCAGTGCTTTCGACCAGAACACTGAAGCTTTCTTT.

This clonotype was seen more than once but under ten times. The chain couples TRBV27 to TRBJ2-1; perhaps TRBD1 as D (5 bases). Between the trimmed V and J ends, which lost 8 bases and 7 bases, there was a span of 9 bases. The CDR3 has 11 residues. Germline V lookup: CDR1 MNHEY, CDR2 SMNVEV (reference sequence). In DNA, the CDR3 is TGTGCCAGCGGCCAGGGAAATGAGCAGTTCTTC. Translation gives CASGQGNEQFF.

As concerns this clonotype: One end of the junction fails to match germline, which may point to a read error. The chain has TRBV7-7 and TRBJ2-5; the match to TRBD2 covers 7 bases. The germline CDR1 and CDR2 sequences are SSHAT and FNYEAQ (reference sequence). This CDR3 is built from 14 residues. CDR3 nucleotide sequence: TGTGCTAGCAGCCCCGGGGGGAGTGGGGAGACCCAGTACTTC. Translating it yields CASSPGGSGETQYF.